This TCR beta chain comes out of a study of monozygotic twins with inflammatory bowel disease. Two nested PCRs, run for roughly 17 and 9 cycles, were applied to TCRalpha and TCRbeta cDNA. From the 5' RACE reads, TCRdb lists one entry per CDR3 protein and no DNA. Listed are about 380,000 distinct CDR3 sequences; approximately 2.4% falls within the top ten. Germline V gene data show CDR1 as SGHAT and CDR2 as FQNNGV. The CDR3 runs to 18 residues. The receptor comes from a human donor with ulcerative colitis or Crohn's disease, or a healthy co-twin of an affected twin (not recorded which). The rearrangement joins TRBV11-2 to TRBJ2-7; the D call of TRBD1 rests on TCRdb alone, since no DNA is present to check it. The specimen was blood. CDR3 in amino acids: CASSYTHRGLSRSYEQYF.